This TCR beta chain is from a study of blood T cells in healthy people across ages. The length of the CDR3 is 15 residues. The V segment lost 3 bases and the J segment 5 bases; nucleotides outside the gene matches: 7. Germline V gene sequence: CDR1 KGHDR, CDR2 SFDVKD. This clonotype occurred a few times. Its antigen is not identified. Regarding the study as a whole: Compared with aged donors, long-lived donors showed fewer expanded clones, suggesting selection. TCR beta diversity, measured per million T cells, fell in a roughly linear way with age.

Sample-barcoded 5' priming and a J-beta primer mix drove a second PCR of 7 to 11 cycles. All samples gave at least 2.5 million CDR3-containing paired-end reads. TCRdb analysed the 5' RACE reads with MiXCR anew, one entry per CDR3 protein. This table has 700,000 to 950,000 distinct CDR3 sequences, approximately 39% appearing once. The gene calls are TRBV24-1 and TRBJ2-3, with TRBD1 matching over 7 bases. This sequence was found in a woman aged 55-70 years in good health. Sequenced sample: blood. The CDR3 nucleotides are TGTGCCACCAGTGATGCGAAACAGGGGTTAGATACGCAGTATTTT. This gives the protein CATSDAKQGLDTQYF.